This T cell receptor (beta chain) was obtained from a study of read filtering for tumor transcriptome and immune sequencing. Bone marrow was sampled from every patient at the time of active disease. CDR3 length: 15 amino acids. CDR1 MNHEY and CDR2 SMNVEV come from the germline V gene (reference sequence). Trimming cost V 3 bases and J 8 bases; bases outside gene matches: 12. General observations from the study: Single-read clonotypes: roughly 80% of IR-seq clonotypes (about 3.5% of reads), 60% to 75% of RNA-seq clonotypes (nearly 45% of reads). The CD138-negative fraction was mixed bone marrow immune cells, not pure T cells.

This library used around 400 ng RNA and molecular barcoded adaptors spanning alpha/delta and beta/gamma chains. Via MiXCR, TCRdb re-called the reads, giving one row per CDR3 protein. The data hold approximately 58,000 distinct CDR3 sequences, with 9% to 15% observed a single time. Remarks on this clonotype: Its antigen is currently unknown.

The V call is TRBV27, the J call TRBJ1-2; 7 bases are a match to TRBD1. The source of this sequence is a donor at least 40 years old with multiple myeloma. Sequenced sample: a population of CD138-negative cells sorted from bone marrow. The CDR3 here is CASSLGAGGRGGYTF. As DNA, the CDR3 is TGTGCCAGCAGTTTGGGAGCAGGGGGTCGGGGGGGCTACACCTTC.